These 21 T cell receptor beta chains originate from one sample sequenced in a study of blood T cell repertoires in COVID-19. The method was immunoSEQ multiplex PCR; TCRdb's version includes in-frame clones alone and lacks a portion of them. In the table there are about 51,000 clones, around 84% of which are singletons. Sequencing input: peripheral blood. The receptors stem from a man older than 75 with active COVID-19.

The chain has TRBV28 and TRBJ2-1; maybe TRBD2 (6 bases). Germline V CDR1 and CDR2: MDHEN, SYDVKM. The CDR3 loop spans 14 amino acids. V dropped 4 bases and J dropped 6 bases, with 13 bases sitting between them. The CDR3 loop reads CASSSPAEGNEQFF. DNA for the CDR3: TGTGCCAGCAGTTCTCCCGCGGAGGGCAATGAGCAGTTCTTC.

The sample holds one count of this clone. The chain links TRBV27 to TRBJ1-2, with 8 bases lining up with TRBD1. CDR3 length: 15 residues. The V gene's germline CDR1 is MNHEY and CDR2 SMNVEV (reference sequence). The V and J ends lost 1 base and 4 bases, in that order; junction bases with no gene match: 5. CDR3 sequence (DNA): TGTGCCAGCAGTTTATTTGGGACAGGACTCTATGGCTACACCTTC. It is translated as CASSLFGTGLYGYTF.

In nucleotides, the CDR3 is TGTGCCAGCAGCCAAGAGGGACTAGCAGCAGATACGCAGTATTTT. Protein product: CASSQEGLAADTQYF. The V call is TRBV4-2, the J call TRBJ2-3, with 9 bases identical to TRBD2. This CDR3 region has 15 residues. Looked up from germline, CDR1 is LGHNA and CDR2 is YNFKEQ. Unmatched junction bases numbered 2, after V lost 0 bases and J lost 4 bases.

The chain uses TRBV6-5 and TRBJ1-1; 8 bases are shared with TRBD1. CDR3 length equals 16 residues. The junction had 8 bases not matched to a gene; V was cut back by 2 bases and J by 3 bases. Per germline, CDR1 MNHEY and CDR2 SVGAGI. CDR3 in amino acids: CASSYGRGQPHTEAFF. The CDR3 DNA is TGTGCCAGCAGTTACGGCAGGGGGCAACCGCACACTGAAGCTTTCTTT.

The genes are TRBV30 and TRBJ2-5; D remains unclear. The germline CDR1 and CDR2 sequences are GTSNPN and SVGIG (reference sequence). This CDR3 spans 12 amino acids. Trimming shortened V by 5 bases and J by 2 bases, and 9 bases separated the two germline ends. The CDR3 here is CAWEPEQETQYF. The CDR3 DNA reads TGTGCCTGGGAGCCCGAGCAAGAGACCCAGTACTTC.

The V and J genes are TRBV11-2 and TRBJ2-4; 9 positions agree with TRBD1. Germline CDR1 is SGHAT and CDR2 is FQNNGV. V dropped 2 bases and J dropped 0; count of bases not matched to a gene: 5. The CDR3 spans 17 residues. CDR3 amino acids: CASSLLDRGKAKNIQYF. Here the CDR3 DNA reads TGTGCCAGCAGCTTACTCGACAGGGGGAAAGCCAAAAACATTCAGTACTTC.

J is TRBJ2-3 and V is TRBV21-1; the table names TRBD2, a call not compared with the DNA. TRBV21-1 is an annotated pseudogene. The CDR3 sequence is 14 residues long. The CDR3: CASSKAEMRDTQYF. The CDR3 coding sequence is TGTGCCAGCAGCAAAGCCGAGATGAGGGATACGCAGTATTTT.

V gene TRBV2 combines with J gene TRBJ1-1; a weak D match, TRBD1 (5 bases). This CDR3 spans 16 amino acids. The V end was cut by 2 bases, the J end by 0 bases, with 13 bases between. Germline CDR1 is SNHLY and CDR2 is FYNNEI. The CDR3 DNA reads TGTGCCAGCAGTGAATTTCCTGACAGCTTGAACACTGAAGCTTTCTTT. It is translated as CASSEFPDSLNTEAFF.

The chain employs TRBV2 and TRBJ2-7; D perhaps matches TRBD1 (6 bases). The germline V and J ends were trimmed by 3 bases and 0 bases, with 15 bases remaining between them. Looked up from germline, CDR1 is SNHLY and CDR2 is FYNNEI. The CDR3 spans 16 residues. This CDR3 reads CASSEVPGEASYEQYF. The CDR3 DNA follows: TGTGCCAGCAGTGAGGTCCCAGGGGAAGCCTCCTACGAGCAGTACTTC.

V and J are TRBV7-2 and TRBJ1-2; D is undetermined. Trimming cost V 4 bases and J 2 bases, with 14 bases left between them. Germline CDR1 reads SGHTA; CDR2 reads FQGNSA. CDR3 size: 15 residues. CDR3 in DNA: TGTGCCAGCAGCTCGCGGGCCCTTGGAAACTATGGCTACACCTTC. This sequence encodes CASSSRALGNYGYTF.

The chain employs TRBV6-6 and TRBJ2-2; D may be TRBD1 (5 bases). This CDR3 contains 14 residues. The V end was cut by 8 bases, the J end by 3 bases, with 13 bases between. Germline-derived CDR1 and CDR2 are MNHNY and SVGAGI (reference sequence). The CDR3 nucleotides read TGTGCCAGCGGACACCAGCTTTACACCGGGGAGCTGTTTTTT. As protein: CASGHQLYTGELFF.

The V gene is TRBV19, the J gene TRBJ2-6; 10 bases are a match to TRBD2. The trim removed 5 bases at V and 0 bases at J, leaving 19 bases unmatched. This CDR3 region has 22 residues. Per the germline V gene, CDR1 is LNHDA and CDR2 is SQIVND (reference sequence). The CDR3 reads CASSPTGFSSGGPHSGANVLTF. CDR3 bases: TGTGCCAGTAGTCCTACGGGGTTTTCTAGCGGGGGCCCCCACTCTGGGGCCAACGTCCTGACTTTC.

V and J are TRBV7-3 and TRBJ2-3; 7 nucleotides line up with TRBD1. Germline CDR1 reads SGHTA; CDR2 reads FQGTGA. V lost 4 bases to trimming and J lost 6 bases; unmatched junction nucleotides: 4. The length of the CDR3 is 13 residues. CDR3 nucleotides: TGTGCCAGCAGCTCCAACAGGGGCGATACGCAGTATTTT. Its translation is CASSSNRGDTQYF. The whole variable domain, remainder taken from reference TRBV7-3 and TRBJ2-3, is GAGVSQTPSNKVTEKGKYVELRCDPISGHTALYWYRQSLGQGPEFLIYFQGTGAADDSGLPNDRFFAVRPEGSVSTLKIQRTERGDSAVYLCASSSNRGDTQYFGPGTRLTVL.

The CDR3 DNA follows: TGTGCCAGCAGGGACGGTCCACTAGGAGAGACCCAGTACTTC. Protein product: CASRDGPLGETQYF. V and J are TRBV28 and TRBJ2-5; D perhaps matches TRBD2 (5 bases). The V end lost 6 bases, the J end lost 4 bases, and 15 bases lay between the germline ends. This CDR3 comprises 14 residues. Germline CDR1 reads MDHEN; CDR2 reads SYDVKM.

This rearrangement joins TRBV12-3 or TRBV12-4 to TRBJ2-1; the D is unclear. The V gene lost 5 bases and the J gene lost 6 bases, with 8 bases spanning the gap. The CDR3 has 12 amino acids. The CDR3 loop is CASSPGANEQFF. CDR3 nucleotides: TGTGCCAGCAGTCCTGGAGCCAATGAGCAGTTCTTC.

CDR3 DNA: TGTGCCAGCAGTTACCCCTTGGCTGGCGGAGGAGCCAAAAACATTCAGTACTTC. Translation: CASSYPLAGGGAKNIQYF. The genes are TRBV28 and TRBJ2-4; a possible D gene is TRBD2 (5 bases). The CDR3 runs 18 residues. In germline, CDR1 is MDHEN, CDR2 SYDVKM. V lost 4 bases to trimming and J lost 0 bases, with 19 bases between them.

V and J are TRBV18 and TRBJ2-7; 7 bases map to TRBD1. CDR3 length: 13 residues. The V segment lost 4 bases and the J segment 5 bases; nucleotides outside the gene matches: 5. The V gene's germline CDR1 is KGHSH and CDR2 LQKENI. Here the CDR3 DNA reads TGTGCCAGCTCACGCAAGGGGGCGGACGAGCAGTACTTC. It is translated as CASSRKGADEQYF.

This chain uses TRBV2 with TRBJ1-1; weak D call: TRBD1 (5 bases). Per the germline V gene, CDR1 is SNHLY and CDR2 is FYNNEI. Trimming cost V 4 bases and J 6 bases, with 9 bases left between them. CDR3 length: 12 amino acids. In DNA form, the CDR3 reads TGTGCCAGCAGTGGACAGTCCGCTGAAGCTTTCTTT. It encodes CASSGQSAEAFF.

The table lists this clone with a count of one. CDR3 coding DNA: TGTGCCAGCAGCGCGACAGGTACCTATGGCTACACCTTC. Translation: CASSATGTYGYTF. The genes are TRBV2 and TRBJ1-2; a weak D match, TRBD1 (6 bases). This CDR3 is built from 13 residues. CDR1 SNHLY and CDR2 FYNNEI come from the germline V gene. Trimming cost V 6 bases and J 4 bases, with 12 bases left between them.

V gene TRBV27 combines with J gene TRBJ2-4; tentatively, D is TRBD1 (6 bases). Trimming removed 8 bases from V and 2 bases from J, with 7 bases in between. Germline CDR1 is MNHEY and CDR2 is SMNVEV (reference sequence). CDR3 length: 12 residues. The chain's CDR3 is CASGTTKNIQYF. The DNA of the CDR3 is TGTGCCAGCGGGACAACCAAAAACATTCAGTACTTC.

The rearrangement links TRBV6-6 to TRBJ2-1, with a tentative D call TRBD1 (5 bases). Per the germline V gene, CDR1 is MNHNY and CDR2 is SVGAGI (reference sequence). There are 16 residues in the CDR3. V lost 6 bases and J lost 0, with 15 bases in between. The DNA for the CDR3 is TGTGCCAGCAGCTCCATAGGACAAGGCTCCTACAATGAGCAGTTCTTC. This sequence encodes CASSSIGQGSYNEQFF.